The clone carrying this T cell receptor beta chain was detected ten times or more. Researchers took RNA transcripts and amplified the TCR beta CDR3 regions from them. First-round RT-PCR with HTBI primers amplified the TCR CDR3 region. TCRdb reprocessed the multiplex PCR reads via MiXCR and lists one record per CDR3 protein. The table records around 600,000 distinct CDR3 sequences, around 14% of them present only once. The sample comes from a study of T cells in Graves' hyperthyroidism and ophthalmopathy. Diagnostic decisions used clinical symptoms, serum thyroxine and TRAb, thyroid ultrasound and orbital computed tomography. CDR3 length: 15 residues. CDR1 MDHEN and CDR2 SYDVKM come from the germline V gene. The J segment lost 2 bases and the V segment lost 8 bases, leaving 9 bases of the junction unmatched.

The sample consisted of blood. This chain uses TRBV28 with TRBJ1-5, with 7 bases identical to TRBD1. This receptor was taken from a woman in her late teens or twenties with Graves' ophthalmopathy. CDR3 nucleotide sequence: TGTGCCAGCGGCAAGACAGGGAATGGCAATCAGCCCCAGCATTTT. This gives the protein CASGKTGNGNQPQHF.